This T cell receptor beta chain comes out of a study of CD8 T cells in Susac syndrome. High-throughput TCR beta sequencing covered peripheral CD8+ and CD4+ T cells. Patients having Susac syndrome satisfied recently defined diagnostic criteria for definite or probable disease. RNA, at about 0.45 to 1 ug, was reverse transcribed with random hexamers. Amplification of TCR beta CDR3 spanned 54 Vbeta and 13 Jbeta via immunoSEQ multiplex PCR. TCRdb itself ran the immunoSEQ multiplex PCR reads through MiXCR, one entry per CDR3 protein. Here the sample spans 100,000 or so distinct CDR3 sequences, around 95% being singletons. This clonotype was obtained from a human donor with Susac syndrome. The sample comprised CD8+ T cells from PBMCs.

The CDR3 DNA sequence: TGTGCCAGTAGCGAGGAAGGGGGAACAGATACGCAGTATTTT. Its translation is CASSEEGGTDTQYF. The genes are TRBV19 and TRBJ2-3, with a weak D call TRBD1 (6 bases). CDR1 LNHDA and CDR2 SQIVND come from the germline V gene (reference sequence). The CDR3 sequence is 14 residues long. V lost 6 bases and J lost 3, with 13 bases in between.